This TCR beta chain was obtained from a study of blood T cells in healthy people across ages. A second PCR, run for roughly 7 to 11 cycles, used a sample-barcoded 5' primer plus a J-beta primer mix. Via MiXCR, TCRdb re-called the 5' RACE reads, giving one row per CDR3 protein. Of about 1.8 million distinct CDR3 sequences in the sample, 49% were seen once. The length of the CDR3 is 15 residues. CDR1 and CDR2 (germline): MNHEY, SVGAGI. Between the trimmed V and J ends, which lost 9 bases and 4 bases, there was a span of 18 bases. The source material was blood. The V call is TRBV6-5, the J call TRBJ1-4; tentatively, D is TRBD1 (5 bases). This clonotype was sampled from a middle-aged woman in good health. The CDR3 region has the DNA TGTGCCAGTAGGCCCCGAGGGGAGTTTAATGAAAAACTGTTTTTT. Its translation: CASRPRGEFNEKLFF.